This TCR beta chain was profiled in a study of shared clonotypes between healthy human individuals. This clone was observed once. Its matching antigen is unknown. Other DNA sequences in the sample encode the same CDR3. This table comes from immunoSEQ multiplex PCR, and its TCRdb copy is limited to in-frame clones, with some not included. The table has 2 million to 2.5 million clones, just over 90% seen once. Germline V gene data show CDR1 as WSHSY and CDR2 as SAAADI. This CDR3 contains 13 residues. Trimming removed 8 bases from V and 4 bases from J, with 12 bases in between. Study conclusions and caveats: Sampling was confined to blood; repertoires within tissues likely differ.

Sequencing input: naive CD4+ T cells from PBMCs. The subset denotes: CD45RA+ positively selected. The TCR originated in a man between 18 and 35 years old in good health. Some clones in this sample may be carry-over from other donors' samples. The chain links TRBV10-2 to TRBJ1-5, with D maybe TRBD1 (5 bases). The CDR3 DNA is TGCGCCAGCCGAGCGGGGGTTAATCAGCCCCAGCATTTT. Encoded protein: CASRAGVNQPQHF.